This paragraph reports one T cell receptor beta chain. Seattle cases were enrolled at active infection and followed longitudinally. The CDR3 totals 17 residues. CDR1 and CDR2 from the germline V gene are KGHSH and LQKENI. Trimming removed 6 bases from V and 5 bases from J; junction bases left unmatched: 9. Generated by immunoSEQ multiplex PCR, the TCRdb table keeps only in-frame clones and is missing some. The sample contains under 200,000 clones, around 90% of which appear only once. The sample comes from a study of blood T cell repertoires in COVID-19. Background on the study: PBMCs, B-cell-depleted T cells, or T cells provided the cDNA or gDNA that made up the material.

The chain recombines TRBV18 with TRBJ2-2, with 13 bases that match TRBD2. This clonotype originated in a woman older than 75 with COVID-19, enrolled during active disease. Sequencing was carried out using peripheral blood. This chain's CDR3 is CASSPGLAGVSTGELFF. CDR3 DNA: TGTGCCAGCTCCCCAGGACTAGCGGGAGTTTCTACCGGGGAGCTGTTTTTT. Together with reference TRBV18 and TRBJ2-2, the CDR3 gives the full variable domain: NAGVMQNPRHLVRRRGQEARLRCSPMKGHSHVYWYRQLPEEGLKFMVYLQKENIIDESGMPKERFSAEFPKEGPSILRIQQVVRGDSAAYFCASSPGLAGVSTGELFFGEGSRLTVL.